Each of the 22 T cell receptor beta chains below was sequenced from the same sample in a study of blood T cell repertoires in COVID-19 (dated by TCRdb to between 2020 and 2021). Library creation used the immunoSEQ multiplex PCR assay. In TCRdb, the immuneACCESS table is reduced to in-frame sequences with V and J assigned. These tables do not hold every clone; where another copy was compared, an unresolved V gene accounts for under half, and the others remain unexplained. The sample yields around 250,000 clones; 84% were counted once. The ten largest clones add up to about 1.5% of the sample. The sample taken for sequencing was peripheral blood. These receptors came from a middle-aged woman who had recovered from COVID-19.

The V and J genes are TRBV18 and TRBJ1-5, with D perhaps TRBD1 (5 bases). V was pared by 0 bases and J by 2 bases, with 11 bases between. Germline V CDR1 and CDR2: KGHSH, LQKENI. The CDR3 is made up of 16 amino acids. The CDR3 nucleotides are TGTGCCAGCTCACCACCTGGGTCCAGGGGCAATCAGCCCCAGCATTTT. Its translation is CASSPPGSRGNQPQHF.

In this sample, this clone turned up once. The chain is built from TRBV3-1 (or the pseudogene TRBV3-2) and TRBJ2-2; D is perhaps TRBD2 (5 bases). CDR1 and CDR2 (germline): LGHDT, YNNKEL (reference sequence). V was pared by 1 base and J by 6 bases, with 6 bases between. The CDR3 has 13 residues. As DNA, the CDR3 is TGTGCCAGCAGCCAAGTGAGGGCCGGGGAGCTGTTTTTT. It codes for CASSQVRAGELFF.

The chain uses TRBV14 and TRBJ2-1; a weak D match, TRBD1 (5 bases). The CDR3 length is 14 residues. Between the trimmed V and J ends, which lost 7 bases and 13 bases, there was a span of 23 bases. Germline assignment: CDR1 SGHDN and CDR2 FVKESK. The CDR3 region is CASTSASRGSLQFF. CDR3 coding DNA: TGTGCCAGCACTTCCGCTAGTAGGGGAAGTTTACAGTTCTTC.

The chain is built from TRBV3-1 (or the pseudogene TRBV3-2) and TRBJ1-1; 8 positions match TRBD1. Germline lookup yields CDR1 LGHDT and CDR2 YNNKEL (reference sequence). This CDR3 is 15 amino acids long. V trimming: 1 base; J trimming: 1 base; junction bases outside the gene matches: 2. CDR3 nucleotides: TGTGCCAGCAGCCAAGGGGACAGGAGGAACACTGAAGCTTTCTTT. It translates to CASSQGDRRNTEAFF.

V and J are TRBV7-9 and TRBJ1-1; D gene unclear. V gave up 4 bases and J gave up 7 bases, with 13 bases separating them. CDR3 length equals 13 residues. Germline V gene data show CDR1 as SEHNR and CDR2 as FQNEAQ (reference sequence). The CDR3 nucleotides read TGTGCCAGCAGCTCCCGTCGGCAGGATGAAGCTTTCTTT. Its translation: CASSSRRQDEAFF.

V usage is TRBV3-1 (or the pseudogene TRBV3-2) and J usage is TRBJ2-7; no clear D. Germline V gives CDR1 LGHDT, CDR2 YNNKEL (reference sequence). The V end lost 4 bases, the J end lost 1 base, and 14 bases lay between the germline ends. This CDR3 spans 15 amino acids. CDR3: CASSRLLSTSYEQYF. The CDR3 bases are TGTGCCAGCAGCCGACTCCTTTCAACGTCCTACGAGCAGTACTTC.

The chain links TRBV30 to TRBJ1-6, with no clear D. Germline V gene sequence: CDR1 GTSNPN, CDR2 SVGIG (reference sequence). The CDR3 length is 15 residues. For the CDR3, the DNA is TGTGCGACGCGTGGAGGGCGGACTTATAATTCACCCCTCCACTTT. Its translation is CATRGGRTYNSPLHF.

This clone occurred once. This chain links TRBV6-6 with TRBJ2-2; tentative D call: TRBD2 (5 bases). The CDR3 extends over 13 amino acids. Per germline, CDR1 MNHNY and CDR2 SVGAGI (reference sequence). Trimming took 6 bases from V and 7 from J, leaving 12 bases between them. The CDR3 sequence is CASSQAGNGELFF. The CDR3 coding sequence is TGTGCCAGCAGCCAGGCCGGGAACGGGGAGCTGTTTTTT.

The gene calls are TRBV6-5 and TRBJ2-2, with a weak D call TRBD2 (5 bases). CDR1 MNHEY and CDR2 SVGAGI come from the germline V gene. The V and J ends lost 0 bases and 5 bases respectively, with 13 bases between them. The CDR3 is 16 residues long. The CDR3 nucleotides read TGTGCCAGCAGTTACTCGAGCTCCCGAGGGACCGGGGAGCTGTTTTTT. Translated, it gives CASSYSSSRGTGELFF.

In this sample, this clone turned up once. The chain links TRBV6-6 to TRBJ1-4; 9 bases line up with TRBD1. This CDR3 contains 17 residues. V lost 5 bases and J lost 10; bases outside the gene matches: 17. CDR1 and CDR2 from the germline V gene are MNHNY and SVGAGI (reference sequence). This chain's CDR3 is CASSPGTGRDRVGKLFF. The CDR3 DNA is TGTGCCAGCAGTCCCGGGACAGGGAGGGACCGGGTGGGAAAACTGTTTTTT.

The chain carries TRBV6-4 and TRBJ1-2; weak D call: TRBD1 (5 bases). Germline lookup yields CDR1 MRHNA and CDR2 SNTAGT. The CDR3 consists of 14 residues. Trimming removed 3 bases from V and 2 bases from J, with 10 bases in between. The CDR3 DNA is TGTGCCAGCAGTGAAGTCAGGGCCAACTATGGCTACACCTTC. This sequence encodes CASSEVRANYGYTF.

This chain uses TRBV2 with TRBJ1-2; 10 bases fit TRBD1. This CDR3 contains 13 residues. The trim removed 4 bases at V and 6 bases at J, leaving 2 bases unmatched. Germline V lookup: CDR1 SNHLY, CDR2 FYNNEI. CDR3 sequence reads: CASSGQGANGYTF. As DNA, the CDR3 is TGTGCCAGCAGTGGACAGGGGGCGAATGGCTACACCTTC.

J is TRBJ1-2 and V is TRBV6-5, with D hard to call. Trimming stripped 5 bases from V and 8 bases from J, with 15 bases between. The CDR3 is 13 amino acids. Germline assignment: CDR1 MNHEY and CDR2 SVGAGI. DNA for the CDR3: TGTGCCAGCAGTAACCGGGAGGCCGGGGGCTACACCTTC. The encoded protein is CASSNREAGGYTF.

V gene TRBV18 combines with J gene TRBJ1-2; D is unclear. Per the germline V gene, CDR1 is KGHSH and CDR2 is LQKENI. CDR3 length equals 13 residues. Trimming pared 7 bases from V and 8 bases from J, leaving 17 bases between. The CDR3 loop reads CASCEGQGGGYTF. CDR3 sequence (DNA): TGTGCCAGCTGCGAGGGTCAAGGTGGAGGCTACACCTTC.

The rearrangement uses TRBV2 and TRBJ1-5, with 11 bases aligning to TRBD1. The CDR3 spans 14 residues. Unmatched junction bases numbered 6, after V lost 8 bases and J lost 6 bases. Germline CDR1 reads SNHLY; CDR2 reads FYNNEI. CDR3 nucleotide sequence: TGTGCCAGCGTCGGGACAGGGGGGATTCAGCCCCAGCATTTT. Protein product: CASVGTGGIQPQHF.

The V and J genes are TRBV9 and TRBJ2-1; a possible D gene is TRBD1 (5 bases). The CDR3 covers 14 residues. Trimming took off 4 bases at V and 5 bases at J, with 13 bases between the two ends. Germline CDR1 is SGDLS and CDR2 is YYNGEE. The CDR3 reads CASSPQGHNNEQFF. The DNA for the CDR3 is TGTGCCAGCAGCCCTCAAGGACATAACAATGAGCAGTTCTTC.

The chain couples TRBV5-1 to TRBJ1-1; weak D call: TRBD1 (5 bases). In germline, CDR1 is SGHRS, CDR2 YFSETQ. This CDR3 is 14 amino acids long. Trimming stripped 1 base from V and 3 bases from J, with 10 bases between. The DNA for the CDR3 is TGCGCCAGCAGCTTGCTGGGGGGGGACACTGAAGCTTTCTTT. This sequence encodes CASSLLGGDTEAFF.

V is TRBV18 and J is TRBJ1-1; a weak D match, TRBD1 (5 bases). Per the germline V gene, CDR1 is KGHSH and CDR2 is LQKENI. V shed 5 bases and J shed 0 bases, with 19 bases lying between them. The CDR3 loop spans 17 amino acids. In nucleotides, the CDR3 is TGTGCCAGCTCAGCCTGGCCTAAGACAGACATGAACACTGAAGCTTTCTTT. It specifies CASSAWPKTDMNTEAFF.

The V gene is TRBV6-1, the J gene TRBJ1-6, with D hard to call. V lost 4 bases and J 1 base, leaving 11 bases between the germline ends. The germline CDR1 and CDR2 sequences are MNHNS and SASEGT. The CDR3 consists of 16 residues. CDR3 DNA: TGTGCCAGCAGTGGGGGAGGGAGTTCCTATAATTCACCCCTCCACTTT. This sequence encodes CASSGGGSSYNSPLHF.

This clone showed up just once. The rearrangement links TRBV18 to TRBJ2-7; TRBD2 agrees at 8 bases. There are 16 residues in the CDR3. Germline loops: CDR1 KGHSH, CDR2 LQKENI. V was clipped by 1 base and J by 0 bases; unmatched bases: 5. CDR3: CASSPRLAGTSYEQYF. The CDR3 nucleotides read TGTGCCAGCTCACCACGTTTAGCGGGGACCTCCTACGAGCAGTACTTC.

This chain connects TRBV28 to TRBJ2-7; TRBD1 matches 8 bases. There are 15 residues in the CDR3. Germline V gene sequence: CDR1 MDHEN, CDR2 SYDVKM. After removal of 5 bases from V and 1 base from J, the junction contained 7 bases not matched to a gene. CDR3 amino acids: CASSPPRQGSYEQYF. CDR3 coding DNA: TGTGCCAGCAGTCCCCCTCGACAGGGGTCCTACGAGCAGTACTTC.

The CDR3 coding sequence is TGTGCCAGCAGCCTACGATCGCCAGAAACCGGGGAGCTGTTTTTT. It yields the protein CASSLRSPETGELFF. The chain joins TRBV14 to TRBJ2-2, with D unclear. Germline V lookup: CDR1 SGHDN, CDR2 FVKESK. This CDR3 spans 15 amino acids. V was clipped by 4 bases and J by 5 bases, with 14 bases between them.